Each of the 26 T cell receptor beta chains below was sequenced from the same sample in a study of CD8+CD57+ T cells in acquired aplastic anemia. Whoever was chosen for sequencing had shown CD8+CD57+ cell expansion by flow cytometry. Researchers used genomic DNA as the template to profile TCR beta VDJ and CDR3. TCRdb reprocessed the reads with MiXCR, giving one entry per CDR3 protein. This table holds around 290,000 distinct CDR3 sequences, under 60% found once. Sequencing was done on a sample of sorted CD4+, CD8+, or CD8+CD57+ T cells (not recorded which) from PBMCs. The origin of the receptors is a human donor with aplastic anemia.

This chain connects TRBV24-1 to TRBJ2-5; no definite D call. Germline V gene sequence: CDR1 KGHDR, CDR2 SFDVKD. CDR3 length: 13 amino acids. V lost 4 bases and J lost 0, with 5 bases in between. The CDR3 region has the DNA TGTGCCACCAGTGACAGCCACCAAGAGACCCAGTACTTC. It codes for CATSDSHQETQYF.

There are a few counts of this clonotype. CDR3: CASSVGGQPQETQYF. The CDR3 DNA is TGTGCCAGCAGCGTAGGCGGACAGCCCCAAGAGACCCAGTACTTC. The chain joins TRBV9 to TRBJ2-5; tentatively, D is TRBD1 (6 bases). With 0 bases removed from V and 1 base from J, the gap between germline ends came to 10 bases. Germline V gives CDR1 SGDLS, CDR2 YYNGEE. There are 15 residues in the CDR3.

V and J are TRBV15 and TRBJ2-7; perhaps TRBD1 as D (6 bases). The CDR3 spans 14 residues. Germline V lookup: CDR1 LNHNV, CDR2 YYDKDF (reference sequence). V lost 3 bases, J lost 0 bases, and 9 bases lay in between. This chain's CDR3 is CATSRRGSSYEQYF. Here the CDR3 DNA reads TGTGCCACCAGCAGGAGGGGGAGCTCCTACGAGCAGTACTTC.

About this clonotype itself: One end of the junction does not line up with germline, which may come from a read error. The rearrangement joins TRBV3-1 to TRBJ2-1; TRBD2 aligns across 8 bases. The CDR3 extends over 15 amino acids. Germline loops: CDR1 LGHDT, CDR2 YNNKEL (reference sequence). Here the CDR3 reads CAGSHSGIFYNEQFF. For the CDR3, the DNA is TGTGCCGGCAGCCATAGCGGGATCTTCTACAATGAGCAGTTCTTC.

This clonotype was seen many times. The chain recombines TRBV18 with TRBJ1-3; the D gene is possibly TRBD1 (6 bases). Germline CDR1 and CDR2: KGHSH and LQKENI. The CDR3 runs 15 residues. The V end was cut by 3 bases, the J end by 3 bases, with 12 bases between. The CDR3 protein is CASSPTRGNGNTIYF. The DNA of the CDR3 is TGTGCCAGCTCACCTACCAGGGGAAATGGAAACACCATATATTTT.

This clonotype was detected a few times. The V gene is TRBV20-1, the J gene TRBJ2-5; D is unclear. CDR3 length: 16 residues. Germline V CDR1 and CDR2: DFQATT, SNEGSKA (reference sequence). Trimming removed 0 bases at V and 4 bases at J, with 18 bases between. For the CDR3, the DNA is TGCAGTGCTAGAGAACCCTGGATACCGAGTGGAGAGACCCAGTACTTC. This translates into CSAREPWIPSGETQYF.

This clonotype turned up a few times. This chain uses TRBV7-9 with TRBJ1-2; no firm D call. V dropped 3 bases and J dropped 7 bases, with 6 bases sitting between them. The CDR3 contains 11 residues. The germline V gene has CDR1 SEHNR and CDR2 FQNEAQ (reference sequence). This CDR3 reads CASSLDRGYTF. The CDR3 coding sequence is TGTGCCAGCAGCTTGGACCGTGGCTACACCTTC.

This rearrangement joins TRBV9 to TRBJ2-3, with D unresolved. Trimming removed 0 bases at V and 3 bases at J, with 5 bases between. The CDR3 loop spans 13 amino acids. CDR1 and CDR2 (germline): SGDLS, YYNGEE. CDR3: CASSVDGTDTQYF. DNA for the CDR3: TGTGCCAGCAGCGTAGATGGGACAGATACGCAGTATTTT.

Concerning this clonotype itself: Since the CDR3 does not end with the conserved phenylalanine or tryptophan, this likely comes from a read error. The rearrangement uses TRBV5-1 and TRBJ1-1; D is uncertain. Germline-derived CDR1 and CDR2 are SGHRS and YFSETQ. The CDR3 runs to 13 residues. The CDR3 DNA is TGTGCCAGCAGCTTGGTCCTGAACACTGAAGCTTTCTCT. Translated, it gives CASSLVLNTEAFS.

The V and J genes are TRBV10-3 and TRBJ1-3, with a possible D match to TRBD1 (5 bases). The CDR3 totals 13 residues. The germline gives CDR1 ENHRY, CDR2 SYGVKD. Trimming stripped 10 bases from V and 2 bases from J, with 12 bases between. The CDR3 region has the DNA TGTGCCACCCAGCTAGGGGCTGGAAACACCATATATTTT. Translation gives CATQLGAGNTIYF.

The chain is built from TRBV20-1 and TRBJ1-5, with D possibly matching TRBD1 (6 bases). V lost 1 base to trimming and J lost 8 bases, with 12 bases between them. The CDR3 totals 13 residues. Germline V gives CDR1 DFQATT, CDR2 SNEGSKA (reference sequence). The CDR3 DNA reads as TGCAGTGCTAGAGGGACCGAGGGGGAGCCCCAGCATTTT. Its protein is CSARGTEGEPQHF.

The sample holds many counts of this clonotype. The CDR3 DNA sequence: TGTGCCAGCAGTCCTAGGACAGGAATATCCTATAATTCACCCCTCCACTTT. Amino acid sequence: CASSPRTGISYNSPLHF. V gene TRBV6-6 combines with J gene TRBJ1-6, with 7 nucleotides matching TRBD1. CDR3 size: 17 residues. Germline V gene sequence: CDR1 MNHNY, CDR2 SVGAGI (reference sequence). J gave up 1 base and V 5 bases, and 8 bases lay outside the gene matches.

The chain is built from TRBV7-9 and TRBJ2-7, with D hard to call. Germline-derived CDR1 and CDR2 are SEHNR and FQNEAQ (reference sequence). CDR3 size: 15 residues. V shed 3 bases and J shed 3 bases, with 15 bases lying between them. CDR3 nucleotides: TGTGCCAGCAGCTTGGGCTTAGCTCCGGGCTACGAGCAGTACTTC. Protein product: CASSLGLAPGYEQYF.

There are many counts of this clonotype. The chain has TRBV18 and TRBJ2-7; no definite D call. The V end lost 4 bases, the J end lost 0 bases, and 19 bases lay between the germline ends. CDR3 size: 17 residues. Per germline, CDR1 KGHSH and CDR2 LQKENI. CDR3 DNA: TGTGCCAGCTCACTGTCCGCCCCCGGGCCCAGCTCCTACGAGCAGTACTTC. Its translation: CASSLSAPGPSSYEQYF.

The rearrangement links TRBV9 to TRBJ2-7, with D unresolved. Trimming cost V 4 bases and J 7 bases, with 9 bases left between them. There are 11 residues in the CDR3. Germline-derived CDR1 and CDR2 are SGDLS and YYNGEE. The CDR3 here is CASSQGPEQYF. The CDR3 DNA reads TGTGCCAGCAGCCAAGGCCCTGAGCAGTACTTC.

Only a few counts were recorded for this clonotype. The chain has TRBV29-1 and TRBJ1-2; D might be TRBD1 (6 bases). Germline V gives CDR1 SQVTM, CDR2 ANQGSEA. Deletions cut 3 bases from V and 5 bases from J, with 10 bases between. CDR3 length: 12 residues. CDR3 nucleotide sequence: TGCAGCGTTGAGCGGCAGGGGTATGGCTACACCTTC. Protein: CSVERQGYGYTF.

Notes on this clonotype: One end of the junction does not line up with germline, which may come from a read error. The chain uses TRBV5-1 and TRBJ2-6, with a tentative D call TRBD2 (6 bases). Germline V gene sequence: CDR1 SGHRS, CDR2 YFSETQ. The CDR3 covers 16 residues. In nucleotides, the CDR3 is TGTGCCAGCAGCTTGGTGGGGGGCTCTGGGGCCAACGTCCTGACTTTC. Its protein is CASSLVGGSGANVLTF.

The chain recombines TRBV20-1 with TRBJ2-1; 12 nucleotides align to TRBD2. This CDR3 has 16 amino acids. The germline CDR1 and CDR2 sequences are DFQATT and SNEGSKA (reference sequence). The ends lost 0 bases at V and 3 bases at J; junction bases unmatched: 3. The DNA of the CDR3 is TGCAGTGCTAGAGACCCTAGCGGGGGGGACTACAATGAGCAGTTCTTC. Residues: CSARDPSGGDYNEQFF.

V is TRBV5-1 and J is TRBJ2-3; D remains unclear. The V and J ends lost 4 bases and 11 bases respectively, with 20 bases between them. This CDR3 is 14 amino acids long. Germline lookup yields CDR1 SGHRS and CDR2 YFSETQ. CDR3 sequence (DNA): TGCGCCAGCAGCATACCGGGTTTTTGGAATGAGCAGTATTTT. Protein product: CASSIPGFWNEQYF.

This clonotype was counted only a few times. The J gene is TRBJ1-1, the V gene TRBV10-2; TRBD1 agrees at 10 bases. V was pared by 7 bases and J by 5 bases, with 4 bases of the junction left unmatched. CDR1 is WSHSY, CDR2 SAAADI, per germline. The CDR3 is made up of 13 amino acids. The CDR3 loop is CASMGQGTTEAFF. CDR3 DNA: TGCGCCAGCATGGGACAGGGGACAACTGAAGCTTTCTTT.

The chain carries TRBV24-1 and TRBJ1-1; 11 bases fit TRBD1. CDR1 and CDR2 (germline): KGHDR, SFDVKD. This CDR3 has 13 amino acids. The junction had 2 bases not matched to a gene; V was cut back by 7 bases and J by 5 bases. The CDR3 reads CATRDRGLTEAFF. For the CDR3, the DNA is TGTGCCACCAGGGACAGGGGGCTAACTGAAGCTTTCTTT.

This clonotype was picked up a small number of times. The chain joins TRBV10-3 to TRBJ1-1; D remains ambiguous. V lost 8 bases to trimming and J lost 7 bases, with 11 bases between them. The CDR3 is made up of 11 amino acids. CDR1 is ENHRY, CDR2 SYGVKD, per germline. The CDR3 here is CAIFDRYEAFF. CDR3 sequence (DNA): TGTGCCATCTTTGACCGATATGAAGCTTTCTTT.

The V gene is TRBV25-1, the J gene TRBJ2-2, with no clear D. Germline assignment: CDR1 MGHDK and CDR2 SYGVNS. The ends were cut back, 3 bases at V and 4 bases at J, with 12 bases in the middle. The length of the CDR3 is 15 residues. The CDR3 here is CASSDLTAFTGELFF. The CDR3 nucleotides read TGTGCCAGCAGTGATCTCACCGCTTTCACCGGGGAGCTGTTTTTT.

This clonotype was counted many times. The chain carries TRBV19 and TRBJ1-2; 9 positions match TRBD1. After removal of 7 bases from V and 7 bases from J, the junction contained 13 bases not matched to a gene. CDR1 LNHDA and CDR2 SQIVND come from the germline V gene (reference sequence). The CDR3 has 15 residues. The CDR3 DNA is TGTGCCAGTACCCTACGGGGACAGGGTTTAAGTGGCTACACCTTC. It is translated as CASTLRGQGLSGYTF.

The chain is built from TRBV10-3 and TRBJ1-1; D may be TRBD1 (5 bases). Trimming shortened V by 7 bases and J by 6 bases, and 18 bases separated the two germline ends. The CDR3 runs to 14 residues. CDR1 and CDR2 from the germline V gene are ENHRY and SYGVKD. The CDR3 nucleotides read TGTGCCATCACCGGGGGTGGGGGGATCGCTGAAGCTTTCTTT. It yields the protein CAITGGGGIAEAFF.

This clonotype appeared a few times. The V call is TRBV7-8, the J call TRBJ1-1; no definite D call. This CDR3 contains 12 residues. V was shortened by 3 bases and J by 3 bases, with 5 bases between the two germline ends. Germline assignment: CDR1 SGHVS and CDR2 FQNEAQ. CDR3 coding DNA: TGTGCCAGCAGCTTTAGTTACACTGAAGCTTTCTTT. This translates into CASSFSYTEAFF. The whole variable domain, filled in from reference TRBV7-8 and TRBJ1-1, reads GAGVSQSPRYKVAKRGQDVALRCDPISGHVSLFWYQQALGQGPEFLTYFQNEAQLDKSGLPSDRFFAERPEGSVSTLKIQRTQQEDSAVYLCASSFSYTEAFFGQGTRLTVV.